Below, one TCR beta chain is given with its context. This clone showed up just once. This clone's antigen is unknown. No base-level quality is on record; no much larger clone is a single base apart. Library method: the immunoSEQ multiplex PCR assay. For the multiplex PCR, a mixture combining 60 forward primers for TCR Vbeta segments and 13 reverse primers for TCR Jbeta segments was used. A multiplex PCR assay on genomic DNA amplified the CDR3 region of rearranged TCR beta genes. On the Illumina HiSeq System, the amplified TCR beta libraries were sequenced as 87-base-pair reads. The original methods were these. A later analysis counted 75 million to 100 million unique TCR beta chains across the 500 to 850 repertoires, and around 12 million of these chains were shared by at least two donors. A nearest-neighbor algorithm error-corrected the raw reads and collapsed the reads into unique sequences, merging closely related sequences to remove PCR and sequencing errors. V, D and J gene segments were assigned by aligning CDR3 sequences to IMGT reference sequences. For a sequence to be retained, at least a six-nucleotide match to both a V gene segment and a J gene segment was required. Rearrangements were called productive when the CDR3 lacked stop codons and stayed in frame with V and J; all others were non-productive. CDR3 was defined by IMGT convention, running from the second conserved V-encoded cysteine to the conserved J-encoded phenylalanine. In an earlier analysis of some 550 of the donors, sequences lacking an unambiguous match to a single V gene segment were excluded. In an earlier analysis of around 600 of the donors, V segments were called functional above 56.7% productive rearrangements and were called segregating when the between-donor standard deviation exceeded 5%. A statistical classification framework was built to diagnose cytomegalovirus status from the catalog of TCR beta chain sequences. A later analysis assigned V and J genes by comparing TCR nucleotide sequences with IMGT/GENE-DB human TR gene sequences. Using the TCRdist pipeline, a later analysis assigned CDR3 sequences along with most-parsimonious VDJ recombination scenarios. In a later analysis, every TCR beta chain was defined by the combination of its CDR3 amino acid sequence and its V-gene family, and reads without a unique V-gene family were dropped. In a later analysis, 500 to 650 highly shared, low-generation-probability nucleotide sequences were removed to address suspected cross-contamination and a sequencing artifact. In a later analysis, a clonal expansion index for each public chain was calculated from normalized within-repertoire ranks of inferred template counts. In a later analysis, generation probabilities were computed using a VDJ recombination model fitted to out-of-frame rearrangements, and the results were checked against IGoR. In a later analysis, hypergeometric tests were used to score TCR-TCR, TCR-HLA and TCR-CMV co-occurrence, with a repertoire-size bias correction applied to TCR pairs. False discovery rates were estimated in a later analysis by permuting HLA or CMV assignments 20 times. In a later analysis, co-occurring TCRs were grouped with DBSCAN, and TCRdist sequence similarity was added when clustering was performed within HLA-allele-positive subsets. Repertoires with fewer than 30,000 or more than 120,000 public chains were left out of co-occurrence clustering, as were a handful of repertoires with anomalous nucleotide sharing. The table was pulled from immuneACCESS by TCRdb, which kept in-frame rearrangements only. Such tables lose some clones; where checked, under half of the loss comes from unresolved V genes, and the rest has no known cause. V and J calls and clone size follow that table, whereas D and trimming were derived from the DNA. Counted in this sample were some 150,000 clones; approximately 81% of them appeared once. The top ten constitute approximately 7% of the sample.

Trimming removed 3 bases from V and 4 bases from J, leaving 7 bases between the germline ends. According to the germline V gene, CDR1 reads MGHRA and CDR2 reads YSYEKL. From the cysteine through the phenylalanine, the CDR3 covers 13 amino acids. Kept here is only the CDR3 DNA, which spans 39 bases and is read in frame from base 1. The data belong to a study of cytomegalovirus exposure and HLA in healthy donors (dated by TCRdb to 2017 to 2019). For the study in its entirety: According to an earlier analysis of a few hundred of the donors, about 179 million T cells yielded 120 million or so unique TCR beta sequences and about 300 Gb of sequence data. About 280 gigabases of sequencing data and approximately 84 million unique TCR sequences were included in an early release covering under 650 HLA-typed donors. The genetic ancestry cluster associated with self-reported Caucasian donors included roughly four fifths of the roughly 410 genotyped donors. The aim of the study was to test whether cataloging public T cell receptors could identify signatures of past pathogen exposure. Using immunosequencing, the study profiled T cell repertoires from some 670 subjects and related those repertoires to cytomegalovirus serostatus. Along with the approximately 700-subject first cohort, a separate validation cohort of over a hundred different subjects was used. To predict cytomegalovirus infection status, the study brought together high-throughput TCR immunosequencing, statistical association of individual TCRs with disease status, and machine learning. To study patterns of TCR occurrence, a later analysis re-analyzed previously published TCR beta repertoires from 700 or so donors and added high-resolution HLA genotyping. In the later analysis, no new phenotypic data were used to find candidate immune exposures; instead, reliance was placed on TCR beta sequences and their occurrence across donors. In an earlier analysis of 500 to 650 of the donors, high-throughput TCR beta sequencing was used to judge whether each TCR beta V gene segment behaved as functional or pseudogenic. Alongside the repertoire data, information on donor age, sex, ethnicity and CMV serostatus was compiled. A later genetic analysis took genome-wide SNP genotypes for about 55% of the 666 donors and used that subset as a discovery cohort. Every repertoire in the discovery cohort had been generated on one and the same sequencing platform. Class I and class II HLA loci were covered by the typing at four-digit resolution. Typing coverage varied by locus: roughly 629-630 donors for A, B, C, DRB1 and DQB1; roughly 510 for DQA1; nearly 610 for DPA1; 450 to 480 for DPB1. Roughly 5 DR-DQ haplotypes were treated as single units for association and clustering because of strong linkage in the cohort. On average, around 240,000 unique TCR beta nucleotide sequences were sequenced per donor among 398 genotyped donors of the cohort, with roughly 19% of those sequences being non-productive. Study-level results and caveats: A further reported finding was that TCR beta sequences accurately predicted the HLA-A and HLA-B alleles for most subjects in the first cohort. Because HLA typing was missing for some donors at each locus, association tests included only the typed subset. Correlated functional status among segregating V segments might reflect linkage disequilibrium, but an unknown experimental factor could not be ruled out. Strong co-occurrence of HLA alleles, especially DR and DQ, made assigning TCR associations to individual alleles difficult. Because counts were too low, seventeen rarely observed V segments, including chromosome 9 orphons, were excluded from the earlier analysis of several hundred of the donors. In a later analysis, several top co-occurrence clusters were reported to appear linked to parvovirus B19, influenza, CMV and Epstein-Barr virus. In a later analysis, most CMV-associated TCR beta chains were found to appear HLA-restricted, with HLA associations seemingly driven largely by CMV exposure. In a later genetic analysis, a missense DCLRE1C variant was associated with V-gene and J-gene trimming of TCR beta chains, and the association was replicated in an independent cohort. A later analysis found that HLA-associated TCR beta chains were more clonally expanded and had lower generation probabilities than equally common non-associated chains. Some IMGT-functional V segments, including TRBV6-2 and TRBV6-3, could not be distinguished by the 87-base-pair reads and were therefore excluded. In a later analysis, the rate of TCR association differed among HLA loci, with DRB1 alleles having the most associated TCRs and HLA-C alleles having the fewest. Most TCR sequences were seen in very few donors, while some public TCRs were found in many individuals. Sequencing depth was assumed to be roughly uniform across donors in the presence/absence analyses, though that assumption may not hold. CMV serostatus was the only immune exposure information available for the cohort. In a later genetic analysis, fewer N-insertions in productive TCRs were reported among donors in an Asian-associated ancestry cluster than the roughly 710-donor mean. Three of the identified cytomegalovirus-associated TCR beta chains were confirmed in vitro to be specific for cytomegalovirus antigens. The authors suggested that the approach could potentially be extended to other disease states and immunological phenotypes. The study listed 150 to 200 TCR beta chains as associated with cytomegalovirus. In a later analysis, 15,000 to 20,000 TCR beta sequences were associated with specific HLA alleles at a false discovery rate of 0.05. In an earlier analysis of over 550 of the donors, most TCR beta V segments were observed in productive rearrangements about 90% or about 30% of the time, broadly matching IMGT annotations. The sequencing pipeline was judged likely to have produced a cluster of highly shared sequence variants as a technical artifact. The classifier was reported to diagnose cytomegalovirus status with high specificity and sensitivity in both the original and validation cohorts. The cohort was sequenced for TCR beta chains only, and without alpha or paired-chain data the features that could be detected were limited.

The cohort was made up of around 720 healthy bone marrow donors. At the time of sampling, every cohort member was nominally healthy, though immune exposures that went unrecorded were likely present. The donor was CMV seropositive and belonged to the group of about 290 seropositive cohort members. Each donor provided a peripheral blood sample, and peripheral blood mononuclear cells were used for TCR beta sequencing. Genomic DNA was extracted from the blood cell samples with the Qiagen DNeasy Blood Extraction Kit. The sequence joins TRBV4-1 to TRBJ1-5; no D segment can be confidently identified. The sequenced sample consisted of PBMCs. The sequence was obtained from a woman aged 30 to 39 in good health and CMV-seropositive. In nucleotide form, the sequence is TGCGCCAGCAGCCAGATTACTAATCAGCCCCAGCATTTT. This encodes CASSQITNQPQHF.